Listed below are T cell receptor beta chains from one sample, sequenced in a study of ipilimumab plus nivolumab after autologous stem cell transplantation. The data were produced by immunoSEQ multiplex PCR, yet TCRdb's version contains in-frame clones alone and is incomplete. The repertoire includes roughly 43,000 clones, more than 70% of them detected once, and around 0.86% sits in the top ten. The source was PBMCs, collected in a trial of ipilimumab plus nivolumab as post-transplant consolidation. Receptors were obtained from a male donor with multiple myeloma. Each CDR3 is given with its conserved first and last residue. The D gene is left open where the match is weak.

v_call,d_call,j_call,cdr3_aa,cdr3_nt
TRBV7-7,.,TRBJ2-6,CASSLVTGSRSGANVLTF,TGTGCCAGCAGCTTAGTAACGGGTTCCCGCTCTGGGGCCAACGTCCTGACTTTC
TRBV19,TRBD2,TRBJ2-7,CASTRGLAGVEQYF,TGTGCCAGTACCAGGGGACTAGCGGGAGTCGAGCAGTACTTC
TRBV6-1,TRBD1,TRBJ2-5,CATVTGGGETQYF,TGTGCCACCGTGACAGGGGGCGGAGAGACCCAGTACTTC
TRBV9,TRBD2,TRBJ2-1,CASSVLAGGLNEQFF,TGTGCCAGCAGCGTATTAGCGGGGGGGTTGAATGAGCAGTTCTTC
TRBV5-6,.,TRBJ2-4,CASSLRAGTAKNIQYF,TGTGCCAGCAGCTTGCGGGCAGGGACGGCCAAAAACATTCAGTACTTC
TRBV28,TRBD1,TRBJ2-2,CASRTGQGTGELFF,TGTGCCAGCAGAACGGGACAGGGAACCGGGGAGCTGTTTTTT
TRBV29-1,TRBD2,TRBJ2-1,CSVATSGPNNEQFF,TGCAGCGTTGCGACTAGCGGCCCCAACAATGAGCAGTTCTTC
TRBV25-1,.,TRBJ1-4,CASTGTNEKLFF,TGTGCCAGTACAGGGACTAATGAAAAACTGTTTTTT
TRBV6-5,.,TRBJ1-1,CASSPPGQNTEAFF,TGTGCCAGCAGTCCTCCGGGACAAAACACTGAAGCTTTCTTT
TRBV27,.,TRBJ1-4,CASSSQRGEKLFF,TGTGCCAGCAGTTCCCAGAGAGGGGAAAAACTGTTTTTT
TRBV7-6,TRBD1,TRBJ1-2,CASSPWGQGGNYGYTF,TGTGCCAGCAGCCCATGGGGACAGGGTGGCAACTATGGCTACACCTTC
TRBV6-5,.,TRBJ1-5,CASSLSGSNQPQHF,TGTGCCAGCAGTTTGTCTGGGTCCAATCAGCCCCAGCATTTT
TRBV6-5,.,TRBJ1-5,CARGRGGNQPQHF,TGTGCTAGAGGTAGGGGGGGTAATCAGCCCCAGCATTTT
TRBV19,.,TRBJ2-7,CASRLDSKKTYEQYF,TGTGCCAGTAGGCTAGACTCGAAGAAAACCTACGAGCAGTACTTC
TRBV19,.,TRBJ2-2,CASTIPGNTGELFF,TGTGCCAGCACAATCCCGGGGAACACCGGGGAGCTGTTTTTT
TRBV28,.,TRBJ1-5,CASSPVGGGNQPQHF,TGTGCCAGCAGCCCCGTCGGGGGTGGGAATCAGCCCCAGCATTTT
TRBV6-5,.,TRBJ1-1,CASSYSRTVNTEAFF,TGTGCCAGCAGTTACTCGAGGACGGTGAACACTGAAGCTTTCTTT
TRBV28,TRBD2,TRBJ2-2,CASSFISGSGELFF,TGTGCCAGCAGTTTTATTAGCGGGAGCGGGGAGCTGTTTTTT
TRBV6-5,TRBD2,TRBJ2-7,CASSYSLAGTYEQYF,TGTGCCAGCAGTTACTCTTTAGCGGGGACCTACGAGCAGTACTTC
TRBV19,.,TRBJ1-5,CASRYLSNQPQHF,TGTGCCAGCAGGTATCTTAGCAATCAGCCCCAGCATTTT
TRBV18,.,TRBJ2-1,CASSPVAGEQFF,TGTGCCAGCTCACCCGTAGCAGGGGAGCAGTTCTTC
TRBV5-1,TRBD1,TRBJ1-4,CASSLENQGAGEKLFF,TGCGCCAGCAGCTTGGAGAACCAGGGGGCCGGTGAAAAACTGTTTTTT
TRBV7-3,.,TRBJ2-1,CASSLYGGAKNEQFF,TGTGCCAGCAGCTTATATGGGGGGGCTAAAAATGAGCAGTTCTTC
TRBV6-1,TRBD2,TRBJ2-5,CASSAAGGQETQYF,TGTGCCAGCAGTGCAGCGGGGGGCCAAGAGACCCAGTACTTC
TRBV19,.,TRBJ1-5,CASSEQGGGNQPQHF,TGTGCCAGTAGTGAACAGGGTGGGGGCAATCAGCCCCAGCATTTT
TRBV27,.,TRBJ1-4,CASSLSTGFATNEKLFF,TGTGCCAGCAGTTTATCAACAGGTTTTGCAACTAATGAAAAACTGTTTTTT
TRBV4-2,.,TRBJ2-7,CASSQNLQGGREQYF,TGTGCCAGCAGCCAGAACTTACAGGGAGGGAGGGAGCAGTACTTC
TRBV2,.,TRBJ1-5,CASSEAAGSNQPQHF,TGTGCCAGCAGTGAAGCCGCGGGGAGCAATCAGCCCCAGCATTTT
TRBV7-3,.,TRBJ2-5,CASSRGALETQYF,TGTGCCAGCAGCCGGGGGGCCCTCGAGACCCAGTACTTC
TRBV9,.,TRBJ1-1,CASMRGAEAFF,TGTGCCAGCATGAGGGGGGCCGAAGCTTTCTTT
TRBV16,TRBD1,TRBJ2-7,CASSDRGYEQYF,TGTGCCAGCAGCGACAGGGGCTACGAGCAGTACTTC
TRBV7-9,.,TRBJ2-3,CASRYPGSEVDTQYF,TGTGCCAGCAGGTACCCCGGGAGCGAGGTAGATACGCAGTATTTT
TRBV12-5,.,TRBJ2-3,CASGVRSGSQDTQYF,TGTGCTAGTGGCGTTAGGTCGGGTTCACAGGATACGCAGTATTTT
TRBV9,.,TRBJ1-2,CASSADGYYGYTF,TGTGCCAGCAGCGCAGACGGATACTATGGCTACACCTTC
TRBV5-1,TRBD1,TRBJ2-7,CASSLETGISYEQYF,TGCGCCAGCAGCTTGGAGACAGGGATTTCCTACGAGCAGTACTTC
TRBV6-5,TRBD1,TRBJ1-2,CASSYGTGGAGYGYTF,TGTGCCAGCAGTTACGGGACAGGGGGCGCAGGGTATGGCTACACCTTC
TRBV5-1,.,TRBJ2-2,CASSVRLRGGTGELFF,TGCGCCAGCAGCGTCCGCCTGAGAGGGGGCACCGGGGAGCTGTTTTTT
TRBV6-6,.,TRBJ2-2,CASTVGGPGELFF,TGTGCCAGCACCGTTGGGGGTCCCGGGGAGCTGTTTTTT
TRBV11-3,.,TRBJ2-5,CASSLKRSLRSGRGTWYF,TGTGCCAGCAGCTTAAAAAGATCCCTTCGGAGCGGTCGTGGTACTTGGTACTTC
TRBV2,.,TRBJ2-5,CASSERTVQETQYF,TGTGCCAGCAGTGAGAGGACAGTGCAAGAGACCCAGTACTTC
TRBV2,.,TRBJ2-2,CASTQATQNTGELFF,TGTGCCAGCACCCAAGCGACCCAGAACACCGGGGAGCTGTTTTTT
TRBV4-2,.,TRBJ1-1,CASSQVLGEAFF,TGTGCCAGCAGCCAAGTCCTGGGCGAAGCTTTCTTT
TRBV9,.,TRBJ1-1,CASSAREGGMNTEAFF,TGTGCCAGCAGCGCCCGGGAGGGTGGGATGAACACTGAAGCTTTCTTT